These 15 T cell receptor beta chains were sequenced from one sample in a study of cytomegalovirus exposure and HLA in healthy donors. It was with 60 Vbeta and 13 Jbeta primers that the PCR ran. Using immunoSEQ multiplex PCR, the repertoire was profiled, and TCRdb retains in-frame clones only, with some absent. The data contain over 75,000 clones, 60% to 80% of them seen just once; the ten biggest clones take up roughly 6%. The sequenced sample was PBMCs. Receptors were obtained from a female donor in good health and CMV-seronegative.

Written as DNA, the CDR3 is TGTGCCAGCAGTTACGAGCCAGGGATCGGATCACCCCTCCACTTT. As protein: CASSYEPGIGSPLHF. This chain joins TRBV6-6 and TRBJ1-6; D might be TRBD1 (5 bases). From germline, CDR1 is MNHNY and CDR2 SVGAGI (reference sequence). This CDR3 is 15 amino acids long. Trimming left V 2 bases short and J 10 bases short, with 15 bases between.

V gene TRBV9 combines with J gene TRBJ1-1; 8 nucleotides agree with TRBD1. The CDR3 loop spans 18 amino acids. V trimming: 0 bases; J trimming: 3 bases; junction bases outside the gene matches: 13. CDR1 is SGDLS and CDR2 is YYNGEE in the germline V gene. The CDR3 region has the DNA TGTGCCAGCAGCGTAGGAAGGCAGGGGGCGTGGAGAGACACTGAAGCTTTCTTT. It encodes CASSVGRQGAWRDTEAFF.

The V call is TRBV6-1, the J call TRBJ2-2, with unresolved D. Deletions cut 4 bases from V and 5 bases from J, with 11 bases between. From germline, CDR1 is MNHNS and CDR2 SASEGT. The CDR3 loop spans 14 amino acids. The CDR3 DNA reads as TGTGCCAGCAGTGTGTCGGCGGAGACCGGGGAGCTGTTTTTT. This sequence encodes CASSVSAETGELFF.

This rearrangement joins TRBV28 to TRBJ2-7, with 7 positions matching TRBD2. Germline CDR1 and CDR2: MDHEN and SYDVKM. The J segment lost 6 bases and the V segment lost 1 base, leaving 9 bases of the junction unmatched. The CDR3 has 15 amino acids. CDR3 sequence: CASSLSRLAPREQYF. CDR3 sequence (DNA): TGTGCCAGCAGTTTATCGCGACTAGCTCCTCGCGAGCAGTACTTC. Full variable domain (remainder filled in from reference TRBV28 and TRBJ2-7): DVKVTQSSRYLVKRTGEKVFLECVQDMDHENMFWYRQDPGLGLRLIYFSYDVKMKEKGDIPEGYSVSREKKERFSLILESASTNQTSMYLCASSLSRLAPREQYFGPGTRLTVT.

This rearrangement joins TRBV6-5 to TRBJ1-3; D remains ambiguous. The CDR3 is made up of 13 amino acids. CDR1 is MNHEY and CDR2 is SVGAGI in the germline V gene. Trimming cost V 5 bases and J 3 bases, with 8 bases left between them. CDR3 residues: CASSLPGGNTIYF. CDR3 bases: TGTGCCAGCAGTCTTCCGGGTGGAAACACCATATATTTT.

The chain uses TRBV7-9 and TRBJ1-5; unclear D gene. The CDR3 totals 12 residues. The germline V gene encodes CDR1 SEHNR and CDR2 FQNEAQ (reference sequence). V lost 5 bases, J lost 5 bases, and 7 bases lay in between. The CDR3 reads CASSRPDQPQHF. As DNA, the CDR3 is TGTGCCAGCAGCCGTCCCGATCAGCCCCAGCATTTT.

The gene calls are TRBV4-3 and TRBJ1-6, with D possibly matching TRBD1 (5 bases). V dropped 0 bases and J dropped 8 bases, with 11 bases sitting between them. The germline CDR1 and CDR2 sequences are LGHNA and YSLEER. The CDR3 is 15 amino acids. The CDR3, as DNA: TGCGCCAGCAGCCAAGACAGGGCTTCGTATTCACCCCTCCACTTT. This gives the protein CASSQDRASYSPLHF.

The table lists this clone with a few counts. CDR3 nucleotide sequence: TGTGCCAGCCTCCCTCCCCCTACAGGGGGCGCAGCTAATGAAAAACTGTTTTTT. The encoded protein is CASLPPPTGGAANEKLFF. The chain joins TRBV28 to TRBJ1-4; 9 bases agree with TRBD1. Germline V lookup: CDR1 MDHEN, CDR2 SYDVKM. The V and J ends lost 8 bases and 3 bases, in that order; junction bases with no gene match: 16. The CDR3 contains 18 residues. Together with reference TRBV28 and TRBJ1-4, the CDR3 gives the full variable domain: DVKVTQSSRYLVKRTGEKVFLECVQDMDHENMFWYRQDPGLGLRLIYFSYDVKMKEKGDIPEGYSVSREKKERFSLILESASTNQTSMYLCASLPPPTGGAANEKLFFGSGTQLSVL.

The chain carries TRBV7-9 and TRBJ1-1, with D perhaps matching TRBD1 (6 bases). CDR1 is SEHNR and CDR2 is FQNEAQ in the germline V gene (reference sequence). The CDR3 totals 13 residues. V was pared by 1 base and J by 9 bases, with 12 bases between. CDR3 amino acids: CASSLDREGKAFF. Here the CDR3 DNA reads TGTGCCAGCAGCTTAGACAGGGAAGGTAAAGCTTTCTTT.

This rearrangement joins TRBV5-1 to TRBJ2-2; 8 nucleotides line up with TRBD1. Unmatched junction bases numbered 4, after V lost 4 bases and J lost 2 bases. From germline, CDR1 is SGHRS and CDR2 YFSETQ. The CDR3 is 15 residues long. CDR3 sequence reads: CASSDTGGNTGELFF. The CDR3 DNA reads TGCGCCAGCAGCGATACAGGGGGAAACACCGGGGAGCTGTTTTTT. Complete variable domain (other parts from reference TRBV5-1 and TRBJ2-2): KAGVTQTPRYLIKTRGQQVTLSCSPISGHRSVSWYQQTPGQGLQFLFEYFSETQRNKGNFPGRFSGRQFSNSRSEMNVSTLELGDSALYLCASSDTGGNTGELFFGEGSRLTVL.

This clone appeared once. V usage is TRBV19 and J usage is TRBJ2-1; 8 nucleotides match TRBD2. CDR1 and CDR2 (germline): LNHDA, SQIVND (reference sequence). V lost 4 bases and J lost 0; bases outside the gene matches: 5. There are 16 residues in the CDR3. The CDR3 reads CASSKIAGFSYNEQFF. In DNA form, the CDR3 reads TGTGCCAGTAGTAAGATAGCGGGATTCTCCTACAATGAGCAGTTCTTC.

Remarks on this clone: Other nucleotide sequences from this sample produce the same CDR3. This chain links TRBV5-4 with TRBJ1-3; TRBD1 matches at 9 bases. V lost 3 bases to trimming and J lost 5 bases; unmatched junction nucleotides: 3. This CDR3 is built from 14 residues. In germline, CDR1 is SGHNT, CDR2 YYREEE (reference sequence). CDR3: CASSSGQGRNTIYF. The CDR3 nucleotides read TGTGCCAGCAGCTCTGGACAGGGGCGAAACACCATATATTTT.

CDR3 loop: CASSRNRNTEAFF. DNA of the CDR3: TGTGCCAGCAGCCGCAACAGGAACACTGAAGCTTTCTTT. The chain has TRBV28 and TRBJ1-1; D is uncertain. The CDR3 has 13 amino acids. Germline CDR1 reads MDHEN; CDR2 reads SYDVKM. V dropped 6 bases and J dropped 1 base, with 9 bases sitting between them.

The genes are TRBV5-5 and TRBJ1-1; TRBD1 aligns across 9 bases. Germline lookup yields CDR1 SGHKS and CDR2 YYEKEE (reference sequence). The CDR3 runs to 13 residues. Trimming removed 4 bases from V and 6 bases from J; junction bases left unmatched: 4. The CDR3 nucleotides read TGTGCCAGCAGCCAATGGACAGGGGCTGAAGCTTTCTTT. This codes for CASSQWTGAEAFF. Looking up the rest from reference TRBV5-5 and TRBJ1-1 gives the full variable domain: DAGVTQSPTHLIKTRGQQVTLRCSPISGHKSVSWYQQVLGQGPQFIFQYYEKEERGRGNFPDRFSARQFPNYSSELNVNALLLGDSALYLCASSQWTGAEAFFGQGTRLTVV.

The chain couples TRBV14 to TRBJ2-7; D is unresolved. CDR1 and CDR2 (germline): SGHDN, FVKESK. This CDR3 spans 12 amino acids. V dropped 5 bases and J dropped 6 bases, with 11 bases sitting between them. The CDR3 sequence: CASSSSTLEQYF. CDR3 DNA sequence: TGTGCCAGCAGCTCATCTACTCTCGAGCAGTACTTC.